A selection of T cell receptor beta chains follows, all from one sample in a study of T cells in Graves' hyperthyroidism and ophthalmopathy. TCRdb re-called the multiplex PCR reads through MiXCR, storing one row per CDR3 protein. The sample lists approximately 300,000 distinct CDR3 sequences; approximately 15% were seen once. The sequencing input was blood. The source is a woman between 55 and 75 years old with Graves' ophthalmopathy. Both conserved end residues are part of each CDR3. Fields, in order: J gene, V gene, clone size, CDR3 protein. Not every row has a clone size; where given, it reads once, few, many or a size class.

j_call: TRBJ2-1
v_call: TRBV28
clone_size: many
cdr3_aa: CASSFSGGVYNEQFF

j_call: TRBJ1-2
v_call: TRBV27
clone_size: many
cdr3_aa: CASSLLIGDGYTF

j_call: TRBJ1-2
v_call: TRBV14
clone_size: NA
cdr3_aa: CASSPEKDRGRNGYTF

j_call: TRBJ1-4
v_call: TRBV20-1
clone_size: NA
cdr3_aa: CSARRETATNEKLFF

j_call: TRBJ1-1
v_call: TRBV18
clone_size: few
cdr3_aa: CASSPPDSRRDTEAFF

j_call: TRBJ1-2
v_call: TRBV7-2
clone_size: many
cdr3_aa: CASSLPTGGDYHYGYTF

j_call: TRBJ2-2
v_call: TRBV11-2
clone_size: many
cdr3_aa: CASSLGLRKNTGELFF

j_call: TRBJ2-1
v_call: TRBV30
clone_size: NA
cdr3_aa: CAWTRIVGGFTEQFF

j_call: TRBJ1-1
v_call: TRBV20-1
clone_size: many
cdr3_aa: CSARDRFGALHTEAFF

j_call: TRBJ2-1
v_call: TRBV20-1
clone_size: many
cdr3_aa: CSAPNGLALRNEQFF

j_call: TRBJ2-2
v_call: TRBV7-3
clone_size: many
cdr3_aa: CASSLRGSGELFF

j_call: TRBJ2-1
v_call: TRBV7-2
clone_size: many
cdr3_aa: CASSLWGGFGGQYNEQFF

j_call: TRBJ2-7
v_call: TRBV3-1
clone_size: many
cdr3_aa: CASSQWGGGNSYEQYF

j_call: TRBJ2-3
v_call: TRBV9
clone_size: many
cdr3_aa: CASSVVSTYTDTQYF